The 23 T cell receptor beta chains below come from one sample, sequenced in a study of neurological immune-mediated disorders. In TCRdb, the 5' RACE reads were re-called with MiXCR into one record per CDR3 protein. Here the sample spans about 80,000 distinct CDR3 sequences, over 4.5% being singletons. Time point in this sample: longitudinal time-point 2. Specimen: PBMCs. The receptor source for this set is a woman in her sixties or seventies with multiple sclerosis.

This clonotype was seen repeatedly, ten times or more. The V call is TRBV13, the J call TRBJ2-7; possibly TRBD2 for D (6 bases). Trimming removed 5 bases from V and 1 base from J, with 12 bases in between. The CDR3 runs 14 residues. Per germline, CDR1 PRHDT and CDR2 FYEKMQ (reference sequence). The CDR3 nucleotides read TGTGCCAGCAGCAGACACCGGGAGTCCTACGAGCAGTACTTC. Encoded protein: CASSRHRESYEQYF. Combining the CDR3 with reference TRBV13 and TRBJ2-7 gives the whole variable domain AAGVIQSPRHLIKEKRETATLKCYPIPRHDTVYWYQQGPGQDPQFLISFYEKMQSDKGSIPDRFSAQQFSDYHSELNMSSLELGDSALYFCASSRHRESYEQYFGPGTRLTVT.

This clonotype is deemed medium-sized. This sequence joins TRBV20-1 and TRBJ2-7; 9 bases map to TRBD1. V lost 1 base, J lost 3 bases, and 7 bases stayed unmatched. CDR3 length: 15 amino acids. From germline, CDR1 is DFQATT and CDR2 SNEGSKA (reference sequence). The CDR3 spells CSARGYRQGDYEQYF. CDR3 DNA: TGCAGTGCTAGAGGCTATCGACAGGGGGACTACGAGCAGTACTTC.

This clonotype has just a few counts. CDR3 loop: CASSHRGYQETQYF. CDR3 nucleotide sequence: TGCGCCAGCAGCCATAGGGGGTACCAAGAGACCCAGTACTTC. The chain couples TRBV5-1 to TRBJ2-5; TRBD1 is a possible D gene (6 bases). Germline V gene lookup returns CDR1 SGHRS and CDR2 YFSETQ. V gave up 4 bases and J gave up 0 bases, with 10 bases separating them. The CDR3 consists of 14 residues.

At least ten counts were recorded for this clonotype. The genes are TRBV20-1 and TRBJ1-5; D not certain. CDR1 and CDR2 (germline): DFQATT, SNEGSKA (reference sequence). There are 18 residues in the CDR3. Trimming stripped 0 bases from V and 0 bases from J, with 18 bases between. This chain's CDR3 is CSARDRIFALYSNQPQHF. The DNA for the CDR3 is TGCAGTGCTAGAGACAGAATATTCGCATTATATAGCAATCAGCCCCAGCATTTT.

This clonotype was counted at least ten times. The chain joins TRBV12-3 or TRBV12-4 to TRBJ1-1, with D perhaps matching TRBD1 (5 bases). Trimming pared 6 bases from V and 1 base from J, leaving 15 bases between. The CDR3 length is 15 residues. CDR3: CASRPAGGENTEAFF. CDR3 DNA sequence: TGTGCCAGCAGGCCGGCCGGAGGGGAGAACACTGAAGCTTTCTTT.

The CDR3 sequence is CASSHKGAVNEQFF. The CDR3 DNA is TGTGCCAGCAGCCATAAGGGGGCAGTAAATGAGCAGTTCTTC. The chain has TRBV3-1 and TRBJ2-1; 7 bases agree with TRBD1. The germline V gene has CDR1 LGHDT and CDR2 YNNKEL (reference sequence). V was pared by 3 bases and J by 7 bases, with 6 bases of the junction left unmatched. The CDR3 length is 14 residues.

The table lists this clonotype with many counts. The gene calls are TRBV9 and TRBJ1-1; D remains ambiguous. Trimming left V 0 bases short and J 4 bases short, with 13 bases between. The CDR3 covers 15 residues. From germline, CDR1 is SGDLS and CDR2 YYNGEE. The CDR3 DNA reads TGTGCCAGCAGCGTAGATAGTCCGCCTGGCACTGAAGCTTTCTTT. As protein: CASSVDSPPGTEAFF.

This clonotype was found many times. The rearrangement joins TRBV27 to TRBJ2-7; D is ambiguous. The CDR3 is 16 residues long. Germline V gene lookup returns CDR1 MNHEY and CDR2 SMNVEV (reference sequence). V was pared by 5 bases and J by 2 bases, with 19 bases between. The CDR3 here is CASSPQITDIPYEQYF. In nucleotides, the CDR3 is TGTGCCAGCAGTCCCCAAATTACAGATATTCCCTACGAGCAGTACTTC.

This clonotype was detected many times. This sequence joins TRBV11-2 and TRBJ1-6; D is perhaps TRBD1 (5 bases). Germline lookup yields CDR1 SGHAT and CDR2 FQNNGV. The CDR3 is 14 amino acids. V shed 4 bases and J shed 6 bases, with 10 bases lying between them. DNA of the CDR3: TGTGCCAGCAGCTACCGGGACCTTAATTCACCCCTCCACTTT. Protein: CASSYRDLNSPLHF. The whole variable domain, remainder taken from reference TRBV11-2 and TRBJ1-6, is EAGVAQSPRYKIIEKRQSVAFWCNPISGHATLYWYQQILGQGPKLLIQFQNNGVVDDSQLPKDRFSAERLKGVDSTLKIQPAKLEDSAVYLCASSYRDLNSPLHFGNGTRLTVT.

This clonotype turned up a few times. The chain joins TRBV18 to TRBJ1-1, with D maybe TRBD1 (6 bases). Germline V CDR1 and CDR2: KGHSH, LQKENI. V lost 6 bases and J 7 bases, leaving 15 bases between the germline ends. The CDR3 runs to 13 residues. CDR3 in DNA: TGTGCCAGCTCGTCCGACAGGACCGATGAAGCTTTCTTT. Translation gives CASSSDRTDEAFF.

Regarding this clonotype: A read error may be the cause here, since a much bigger clone is one base away. V is TRBV5-1 and J is TRBJ1-1; perhaps TRBD1 as D (5 bases). The V end lost 0 bases, the J end lost 3 bases, and 12 bases lay between the germline ends. This CDR3 spans 15 amino acids. Germline V gene sequence: CDR1 SGHRS, CDR2 YFSETQ. As DNA, the CDR3 is TGCGCCAGCAGCTTGGGACCTGGAGGGGACACTGAAGCTTTCTTT. Translating it yields CASSLGPGGDTEAFF.

The CDR3 coding sequence is TGTGCCAGCGCTCTACACAGGGGGAACACTGAAGCTTTCTTT. This encodes CASALHRGNTEAFF. V usage is TRBV6-1 and J usage is TRBJ1-1; 7 bases fit TRBD1. The trim removed 8 bases at V and 1 base at J, leaving 7 bases unmatched. The CDR3 has 14 residues. CDR1 and CDR2 from the germline V gene are MNHNS and SASEGT.

This clonotype appeared many times. The chain combines TRBV5-1 with TRBJ2-1; unclear D gene. There are 14 residues in the CDR3. V lost 2 bases and J lost 5, with 11 bases in between. Germline V gives CDR1 SGHRS, CDR2 YFSETQ. In nucleotides, the CDR3 is TGCGCCAGCAGCTTTTGGCAATTCGACAATGAGCAGTTCTTC. It specifies CASSFWQFDNEQFF. The whole variable domain, remainder taken from reference TRBV5-1 and TRBJ2-1, is KAGVTQTPRYLIKTRGQQVTLSCSPISGHRSVSWYQQTPGQGLQFLFEYFSETQRNKGNFPGRFSGRQFSNSRSEMNVSTLELGDSALYLCASSFWQFDNEQFFGPGTRLTVL.

The table lists this clonotype with many counts. This chain uses TRBV5-1 with TRBJ2-5; TRBD2 matches at 9 bases. Germline V CDR1 and CDR2: SGHRS, YFSETQ. This CDR3 has 15 amino acids. Losses at the gene ends were 4 bases for V and 2 bases for J; bases not matched to a gene: 6. The CDR3: CASSGGGGGQETQYF. The CDR3 DNA is TGCGCCAGCAGCGGTGGCGGGGGGGGACAAGAGACCCAGTACTTC.

This clonotype has a count of ten or more. J is TRBJ1-4 and V is TRBV6-5; D may be TRBD1 (5 bases). The CDR3 covers 16 residues. Germline CDR1 and CDR2: MNHEY and SVGAGI. Trimming pared 6 bases from V and 6 bases from J, leaving 20 bases between. The CDR3 region has the DNA TGTGCCAGCAGCGCCACTCAGGGAGGGGTGCATGAAAAACTGTTTTTT. This codes for CASSATQGGVHEKLFF.

In its sample, this clonotype was seen many times. The chain couples TRBV7-8 to TRBJ1-6; possible D gene TRBD1, 5 bases. CDR1 is SGHVS, CDR2 FQNEAQ, per germline. Trimming removed 10 bases at V and 0 bases at J, with 13 bases between. The CDR3 is made up of 15 amino acids. The CDR3 sequence is CATGTVSSYNSPLHF. As DNA, the CDR3 is TGTGCCACAGGGACGGTGAGCTCCTATAATTCACCCCTCCACTTT.

This clonotype was seen repeatedly, ten times or more. This chain joins TRBV12-3 or TRBV12-4 and TRBJ2-2; the D gene is possibly TRBD2 (6 bases). The V end was cut by 5 bases, the J end by 3 bases, with 16 bases between. The CDR3 loop spans 16 amino acids. The CDR3 DNA reads as TGTGCCAGCAGTCTTTGGCGGGACGAATACACCGGGGAGCTGTTTTTT. This translates into CASSLWRDEYTGELFF.

This clonotype occurred many times. The gene calls are TRBV20-1 and TRBJ2-7; the D gene could be TRBD1 or TRBD2 (6 bases each). The CDR3 extends over 15 amino acids. Trimming took 6 bases from V and 5 from J, leaving 23 bases between them. Germline V gives CDR1 DFQATT, CDR2 SNEGSKA (reference sequence). DNA of the CDR3: TGCAGTGCCCCGGGGGTACAGGGAATTTCCCACGAGCAGTACTTC. Its translation: CSAPGVQGISHEQYF.

This clonotype was seen repeatedly, ten times or more. The chain uses TRBV25-1 and TRBJ2-3; perhaps TRBD1 as D (5 bases). Between the trimmed V and J ends, which lost 3 bases and 4 bases, there was a span of 8 bases. CDR3 length equals 13 residues. CDR1 is MGHDK, CDR2 SYGVNS, per germline. The CDR3 DNA reads as TGTGCCAGCAGTGACAGGGCCCCAGATACGCAGTATTTT. It specifies CASSDRAPDTQYF.

This clonotype showed up many times. The chain joins TRBV28 to TRBJ1-2, with D maybe TRBD1 (5 bases). The CDR3 has 13 residues. The V end was cut by 4 bases, the J end by 5 bases, with 11 bases between. The V gene's germline CDR1 is MDHEN and CDR2 SYDVKM. The DNA of the CDR3 is TGTGCCAGCAGTTCCGGGACCCTTTATGGCTACACCTTC. Translating it yields CASSSGTLYGYTF.

This clonotype was picked up many times. CDR3: CASVSQPANTEAFF. The CDR3 DNA reads as TGCGCCAGCGTGTCTCAACCAGCGAACACTGAAGCTTTCTTT. The J gene is TRBJ1-1, the V gene TRBV5-1; no clear D. Germline V gives CDR1 SGHRS, CDR2 YFSETQ. CDR3 size: 14 residues. V gave up 7 bases and J gave up 1 base, with 14 bases separating them.

This clonotype was seen at least ten times. The chain uses TRBV7-2 and TRBJ2-1; 9 nucleotides align to TRBD2. The V gene end was trimmed by 3 bases and the J gene end by 8 bases; junction bases not matched to a gene: 11. This CDR3 has 16 residues. Germline loops: CDR1 SGHTA, CDR2 FQGNSA. CDR3 DNA: TGTGCCAGCAGCTTGGGAGCGGGGGGCGCTCCTTATGAGCAGTTCTTC. Translated: CASSLGAGGAPYEQFF.

This clonotype was seen repeatedly, ten times or more. The rearrangement links TRBV20-1 to TRBJ1-6, with D perhaps TRBD1 (5 bases). Germline CDR1 reads DFQATT; CDR2 reads SNEGSKA (reference sequence). The CDR3 sequence is 14 residues long. V gave up 4 bases and J gave up 6 bases, with 13 bases separating them. The CDR3 reads CSATKGRGNSPLHF. In nucleotides, the CDR3 is TGCAGTGCTACAAAGGGGCGCGGTAATTCACCCCTCCACTTT.